This TCR beta chain was documented in a study of HIV-infected patients and healthy controls. cDNA was made from approximately 0.55 ug RNA using alpha and beta constant primers. Using multiplexing indices, alpha and beta chain libraries were generated apart by chain-specific third strand synthesis. Each cDNA molecule was barcoded, and a single primer pair amplified each chain. A roughly 22-cycle PCR with P5s and P7 primers followed a short adapter-adding first PCR. In TCRdb, the 5' RACE reads were re-called with MiXCR into one record per CDR3 protein. The sample has about 18,000 distinct CDR3 sequences, 10% to 15% seen once; the top ten hold over 8.5%. This clonotype was picked up many times. Antigen: not known. The study's findings and limits: HIV-infected patients and controls differed significantly in mean usage of eight alpha and eight beta V genes. HIV-infected repertoires had significantly higher mean Gini indices than controls, possibly reflecting oligoclonality.

The V gene's germline CDR1 is DFQATT and CDR2 SNEGSKA (reference sequence). Trimming removed 1 base from V and 0 bases from J, with 10 bases in between. The CDR3 contains 15 residues. No cell fractionation was done, so the repertoire covers all unsorted peripheral blood T cells. The origin of this receptor is an adult in good health. Material for sequencing was blood. This chain joins TRBV20-1 and TRBJ2-1; D possibly corresponds to TRBD2 (6 bases). The CDR3 region has the DNA TGCAGTGCTAGAGTCGGGGGAACCTCCTACAATGAGCAGTTCTTC. The encoded protein is CSARVGGTSYNEQFF.